This T cell receptor (beta chain) was captured by sequencing in a study of shared clonotypes between healthy human individuals (dated by TCRdb to about 2020). The study in broad terms: The cohort included three men and a couple of women between 18 and 49 years of age. For each donor, three plates each were used for CD4 naive and CD4 memory, two plates were used for CD8 naive, and one plate was used for CD8 memory. To estimate repertoire size and how much clonotypes are shared between individuals, the study performed deep sequencing of blood TCR repertoires from roughly five healthy adults. Libraries were prepared and TCR repertoires were sequenced by different laboratories using diverse techniques, in order to increase sequencing depth and limit assay-specific biases. Between about 0.94 and 8.9 billion PBMCs per donor were obtained by leukapheresis.

CDR1 and CDR2, per the germline V gene, are SGHVS and FQNEAQ. After removal of 5 bases from V and 4 bases from J, the junction retains 6 bases not matched to a gene. Counted from cysteine to phenylalanine, this CDR3 has 17 amino acids. Of the read, only the CDR3 DNA is kept; its 51 bases are in frame from base 1. What the study reported, not specific to this receptor: Sampling was restricted to blood, and TCR repertoires in tissues likely differ from the TCR repertoires found in blood. Pairwise subsampling led to the expectation that sequencing depth would affect the degree of clonotype sharing among donors. The genetic and exposure-history diversity represented was limited by the small number of donors. Compared with non-shared clonotypes, clonotypes shared by all four sorted-subset donors had higher generation probabilities. Rarefaction of sorted-subset datasets indicated incomplete sequencing despite the large sequencing depth. When a handful of donors were compared, the shared fraction of clonotypes was around 5.1% for naive CD4, about 4% for naive CD8, 2% to 2.5% for memory CD4, and less than 0.5% for memory CD8. Naive subsets generally had larger estimated clonotype richness than memory subsets did.

Using the deep immunoSEQ assay, multiplex PCR amplified TCR CDR3 regions from genomic DNA. Extracted genomic DNA from each cell subset was spread evenly across all wells of several immunoSEQ 96-well plates, with each plate serving as a replicate. Each replicate PCR for sorted subsets received roughly 0.2 ug genomic DNA, equal to roughly 29,000 T cell genomes. The purified libraries were quantified using a Qubit 3.0 fluorometer, sized with a Bioanalyzer 2100, and then quantified again using the KAPA Library Quantification kit. Every immunoSEQ 96-well plate was sequenced on a dedicated single-read 150-cycle Illumina NextSeq 550 flow cell. Under the source paper's analysis protocol: Because only junctional sequences without quality scores were contained in the immunoSEQ output, filtering matching that applied to full-length reads could not be performed. To assign V/J genes and CDR3, sequences were annotated using PyIR, a Python wrapper for IgBLAST v1.9, with IMGT germline references. Reads were removed for weak V/J assignments (E-value above 1e-6), missing CDR3, stop codons, out-of-frame junctions, or ambiguous translated residues. V3J clonotypes were defined as sequences sharing the same inferred V gene, J gene, and CDR3 amino acid sequence. To compute the percentage overlap between repertoires, the number of shared unique clonotypes was divided by the size of the smaller repertoire. RTK rarefaction, the Chao1 estimator, and Recon v2.1 estimates of unobserved clonotypes were used to assess repertoire richness. For all TCRbeta clonotypes obtained by the gDNA method from a few donors, generation probabilities were computed with OLGA. TCRdb provides this immuneACCESS table in a form limited to in-frame rearrangements. Some clones are lacking; in checked studies, under half of them reflect an unresolved V gene, and why the rest are absent is not known. V and J calls and clone size are given by that table; D and trimming were obtained from the DNA. The sample data list roughly 500,000 clones, and around 95% of these were observed just once. Around 0.066% of the sample goes to the ten largest clones.

The donors were healthy, HIV-negative adults who had no recently reported acute infections or vaccinations. Every donor was a Caucasian adult living in Nashville, Tennessee, USA. CD4+ T cells were enriched through magnetic negative selection, after which naive cells were positively selected on CD45RA and the remaining negative fraction served as the memory subset. Blood was obtained by leukapheresis, after which PBMCs were separated by Ficoll-Histopaque density gradient centrifugation and cryopreserved in liquid nitrogen vapor phase. Analytical flow cytometry was used to check the purity and quantity of every magnetically sorted T cell population. From each sorted fraction, genomic DNA was isolated and quantified by UV absorbance on a Nanodrop 2000c. A single count supports this clone. What antigen it recognizes has not been identified. No base qualities exist here, and no much larger clone lies one base off it.

Sequenced: naive CD4+ T cells sorted from blood. Interpreted using the paper, the cell subset or site label stands for: CD45RA+ positively selected. The chain is encoded by TRBV7-8 joined to TRBJ2-2; the central 14 bases match TRBD2. The origin of this receptor is a woman aged 30 to 39 in good health. The DNA is TGTGCCAGCAGCGCAGGGACTAGCGGGAGCGGCACCGGGGAGCTGTTTTTT. This codes for CASSAGTSGSGTGELFF.